The T cell receptor beta chain under discussion was sequenced for a study of CD8 T cells in Susac syndrome. Random hexamers primed reverse transcription of about 0.5 to 1 ug RNA. By means of immunoSEQ multiplex PCR, TCR beta CDR3 spanning 54 Vbeta and 13 Jbeta underwent amplification. TCRdb re-called the immunoSEQ multiplex PCR reads through MiXCR, storing one row per CDR3 protein. The sample includes fewer than 250,000 distinct CDR3 sequences, around 93% of them seen just once. Germline loops: CDR1 SGHRS, CDR2 YFSETQ. Trimming cost V 1 base and J 3 bases, with 10 bases left between them. The CDR3 loop spans 15 amino acids.

This chain connects TRBV5-1 to TRBJ2-2; D gene uncertain. The TCR was taken from a human donor in good health. The material sequenced was CD4+ T cells from PBMCs. For the CDR3, the DNA is TGCGCCAGCAGCTTGCAGGTGGCGGACACCGGGGAGCTGTTTTTT. Translating gives CASSLQVADTGELFF.